A selection of T cell receptor beta chains follows, all from one sample in a study of blood T cell repertoires in COVID-19. Method: immunoSEQ multiplex PCR; TCRdb's copy keeps in-frame clones and lacks some. Of about 240,000 clones in the sample, about 79% are singletons; the top ten hold around 9.9%. Input material: peripheral blood. These receptors were taken from a woman of 80 years or more with acute or convalescent COVID-19. Each CDR3 is given with its conserved first and last residue. Each record gives: V gene, CDR3 protein.

V: TRBV4-2; CDR3: CASSQKGRGTEPEAFF
V: TRBV6-5; CDR3: CASSYGASGTDTQYF
V: TRBV2; CDR3: CASSDWGGAGNTIYF
V: TRBV28; CDR3: CASSFEYGTLSYEQYF
V: TRBV6-1; CDR3: CASSASQGGDRTNYGYTF
V: TRBV24-1; CDR3: CATSRGSTSYEQYF
V: TRBV5-1; CDR3: CASSLLGQGTYNEQFF
V: TRBV5-6; CDR3: CASSLARTGVYNEQFF
V: TRBV25-1; CDR3: CASSDSAGVGYGYTF
V: TRBV29-1; CDR3: CSVASVSYNEQFF
V: TRBV6-5; CDR3: CASSSRDRGLGYTF
V: TRBV13; CDR3: CASSLDRNTEAFF
V: TRBV10-2; CDR3: CASGLTVDNSPLHF
V: TRBV2; CDR3: CASSDRGLGNQPQHF
V: TRBV4-2; CDR3: CASSQVGLAGDRTDTQYF
V: TRBV6-2/TRBV6-3; CDR3: CASSYGGQGTREQYF
V: TRBV7-2; CDR3: CASSLEERRDGYTF
V: TRBV18; CDR3: CASSPQMTAEKLFF
V: TRBV6-5; CDR3: CASKGLAPSSYEQYF
V: TRBV11-2; CDR3: CASSVGTGGPGEQFF
V: TRBV29-1; CDR3: CSVVRDSSLEQYF
V: TRBV2; CDR3: CASSGQANEQFF
V: TRBV7-9; CDR3: CAGGQGGQETQYF
V: TRBV14; CDR3: CAINHRGVGQGLYF